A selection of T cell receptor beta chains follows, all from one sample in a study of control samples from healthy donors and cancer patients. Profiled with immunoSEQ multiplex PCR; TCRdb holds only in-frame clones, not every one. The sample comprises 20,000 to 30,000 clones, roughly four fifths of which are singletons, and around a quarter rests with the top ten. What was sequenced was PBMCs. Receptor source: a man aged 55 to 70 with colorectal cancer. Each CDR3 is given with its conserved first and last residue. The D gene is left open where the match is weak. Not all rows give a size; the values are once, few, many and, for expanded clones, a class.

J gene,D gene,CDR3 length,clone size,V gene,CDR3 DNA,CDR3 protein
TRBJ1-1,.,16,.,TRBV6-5,TGTGCCAGCAGTTATAGTCGCCGGGGGACGACCACTGAAGCTTTCTTT,CASSYSRRGTTTEAFF
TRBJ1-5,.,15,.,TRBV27,TGTGCCAGCAGTTTCGGGGCAAGCGGCAATCAGCCCCAGCATTTT,CASSFGASGNQPQHF
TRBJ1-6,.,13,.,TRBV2,TGTGCCAGCAGAGGGGGAGGGAATTCACCCCTCCACTTT,CASRGGGNSPLHF
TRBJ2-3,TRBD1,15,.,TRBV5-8,TGTGCCAGCAGCTTGGTTGGACAGGGTAGTTCGGCGCAGTATTTT,CASSLVGQGSSAQYF
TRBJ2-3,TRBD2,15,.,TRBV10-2,TGCGCCAGCAGTGGAATTAGGACTAGCGGGGGCTCGCAGTATTTT,CASSGIRTSGGSQYF
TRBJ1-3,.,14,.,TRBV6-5,TGTGCCAGCAGTTACTCGACCGGAGGAAACACCATATATTTT,CASSYSTGGNTIYF
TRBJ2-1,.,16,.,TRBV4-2,TGTGCCAGCAGCCAGGCCCTCGGCGGTCAGCGCAATGAGCAGTTCTTC,CASSQALGGQRNEQFF
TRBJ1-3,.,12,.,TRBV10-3,TGTGCCATCGCAGATTCTGGAAACACCATATATTTT,CAIADSGNTIYF
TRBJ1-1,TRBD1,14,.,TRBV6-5,TGTGCCAGCAGCCACAGGGGAAAGAACACTGAAGCTTTCTTT,CASSHRGKNTEAFF
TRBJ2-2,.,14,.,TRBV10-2,TGCGCCAGCAGGTCGGGGGGCGAGACCGGGGAGCTGTTTTTT,CASRSGGETGELFF
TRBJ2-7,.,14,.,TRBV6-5,TGTGCCAGCAGGGGCACCGCGGGTCAGAACGAGCAGTACTTC,CASRGTAGQNEQYF
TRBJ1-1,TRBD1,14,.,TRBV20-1,TGCAGTGCTAGTCAGGGGGCGCCGGACACTGAAGCTTTCTTT,CSASQGAPDTEAFF
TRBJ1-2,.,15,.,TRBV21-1,TGTGCCAGCAGCAAAGGGGGGGGACTAGACTATGGCTACACCTTC,CASSKGGGLDYGYTF
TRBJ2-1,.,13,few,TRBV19,TGTGCCAGTAGTAATTTCATCCACAATGAGCAGTTCTTC,CASSNFIHNEQFF
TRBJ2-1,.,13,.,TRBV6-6,TGTGCCAGCAGCTCAGAAAGATACAATGAGCAGTTCTTC,CASSSERYNEQFF
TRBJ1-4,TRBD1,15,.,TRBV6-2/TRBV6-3,TGTGCCAGCAGTTACTCGACAGGGGGCCATGAAAAACTGTTTTTT,CASSYSTGGHEKLFF
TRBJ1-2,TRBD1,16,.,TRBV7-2,TGTGCCAGCAGCCAAGCCCCGGGACAGGGAAAGGATGGCTACACCTTC,CASSQAPGQGKDGYTF
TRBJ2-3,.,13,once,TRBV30,TGTGCCTGCCAAGGGACTAGCACAGATACGCAGTATTTT,CACQGTSTDTQYF
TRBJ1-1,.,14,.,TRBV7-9,TGTGCCAGCAGCGCGGGGGGGCCGAACACTGAAGCTTTCTTT,CASSAGGPNTEAFF
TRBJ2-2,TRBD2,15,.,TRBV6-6,TGTGCCAGCAGGGGGAGCGGGGGGGCCACCGGGGAGCTGTTTTTT,CASRGSGGATGELFF